The text below deals with one T cell receptor beta chain. Its antigen is currently unknown. This entry comes from a study of cytotoxic CD8 clonotypes in ibrutinib-treated CLL. Background on the study: Average yields of approximately 260,000 productive templates and about 97,000 productive rearrangements characterized the samples. Study-wide points: Starting clonality was above that of age-matched healthy donors and tracked circulating CD8+ T-cell counts. Public clonotypes, rarely seen, contracted or held steady on treatment.

Target depth was 1 in 200,000 to 1 in 1 million T cells, about 10x per clonotype. Generated by immunoSEQ multiplex PCR, the TCRdb table keeps only in-frame clones and is missing some. The sample has approximately 300,000 clones, roughly 85% seen once. CDR1 and CDR2 from the germline V gene are ENHRY and SYGVKD. This CDR3 contains 14 residues. Trimming pared 0 bases from V and 5 bases from J, leaving 8 bases between. Material: PBMCs, obtained before ibrutinib treatment. The sequence came from a human donor with chronic lymphocytic leukemia. This chain links TRBV10-3 with TRBJ1-5; no definite D call. CDR3 region: CAISESTADQPQHF. In DNA, the CDR3 is TGTGCCATCAGTGAGTCGACGGCAGATCAGCCCCAGCATTTT.